This T cell receptor (beta chain) was retrieved from a study of radiotherapy plus CTLA-4 blockade in lung cancer. On the study more broadly: Disease control was present in 30% to 40% of patients, and objective responses in more than 15%.

Study observations and caveats: Increased serum interferon-beta after radiation also reportedly predicted response strongly. Radiotherapy with ipilimumab was followed by blood expansion of tumor-derived clones.

In the case of this clone: Its matching antigen is unknown.

In chemo-refractory metastatic non-small-cell lung cancer, patients got ipilimumab CTLA-4 blockade together with focal radiation. The repertoire was sequenced with immunoSEQ multiplex PCR; TCRdb's copy has only in-frame clones and lacks some. This table holds tens of thousands of clones, more than 75% found once. The CDR3 runs to 14 residues. The ends lost 4 bases at V and 3 bases at J; junction bases unmatched: 7. CDR1 is SQVTM, CDR2 ANQGSEA, per germline. The chain recombines TRBV29-1 with TRBJ1-1; 8 nucleotides align to TRBD1. The starting material was peripheral blood, obtained from a patient treated with radiotherapy plus ipilimumab. This receptor was obtained from a human donor with non-small cell lung cancer that progressed on radiotherapy plus ipilimumab. The CDR3 reads CSVVPTGGHTEAFF. CDR3 DNA sequence: TGCAGCGTTGTACCCACAGGGGGTCACACTGAAGCTTTCTTT.